This T cell receptor (beta chain) comes out of a study of blood T cell repertoires in COVID-19. Study background: T cells, B-cell-depleted T cells, or PBMCs supplied cDNA or gDNA.

In the original analysis: Estimation of nucleated cell counts relied on the amplification of reference gene primers. Assay: immunoSEQ multiplex PCR; the TCRdb copy retains only in-frame clones and omits some. Clonal size and the V and J genes are those of that table, whereas D and trimming came from the DNA. The sample yields 85,000 to 100,000 clones, roughly 77% seen once. V dropped 4 bases and J dropped 8 bases, with 16 bases sitting between them. Germline assignment: CDR1 SGHRS and CDR2 YFSETQ. The CDR3 contains 14 residues. In its sample, this clone was seen a few times. This chain uses TRBV5-1 with TRBJ2-1; the D gene is possibly TRBD1 (6 bases). The TCR comes from a human donor in a cohort sampled during active COVID-19. The sample comprised peripheral blood. The CDR3, as DNA: TGCGCCAGCAGCCAAGGACAGAAAGACGATGAGCAGTTCTTC. It is translated as CASSQGQKDDEQFF.